This passage covers 6 T cell receptor beta chains from one sample sequenced in a study of blood T cell repertoires in COVID-19. The repertoire was sequenced with immunoSEQ multiplex PCR; TCRdb's copy has only in-frame clones and lacks some. Altogether about 300,000 clones are present, 90% to 95% being singletons, with the ten largest covering approximately 2%. The sequenced sample consisted of peripheral blood. The source is a woman aged 25 to 45 with COVID-19, enrolled during active disease.

This clone was counted only a few times. This chain uses TRBV7-9 with TRBJ2-7; D may be TRBD1 (6 bases). Germline assignment: CDR1 SEHNR and CDR2 FQNEAQ (reference sequence). V was cut by 3 bases and J by 4 bases, with 13 bases left in between. The CDR3 runs 14 residues. In nucleotides, the CDR3 is TGTGCCAGCAGCTTTTCCGGGACAAAGTACGAGCAGTACTTC. Amino acid sequence: CASSFSGTKYEQYF.

The rearrangement links TRBV7-9 to TRBJ2-3; TRBD2 matches 9 bases. Germline trimming cut 5 bases from V and 6 bases from J; bases unmatched to any gene: 18. The germline gives CDR1 SEHNR, CDR2 FQNEAQ (reference sequence). The CDR3 totals 18 residues. This CDR3 reads CASSRPRGLAGIFDTQYF. The CDR3 DNA sequence: TGTGCCAGCAGCCGCCCGAGGGGGCTAGCGGGGATCTTTGATACGCAGTATTTT. The full variable domain, with the rest looked up from reference TRBV7-9 and TRBJ2-3, is DTGVSQNPRHKITKRGQNVTFRCDPISEHNRLYWYRQTLGQGPEFLTYFQNEAQLEKSRLLSDRFSAERPKGSFSTLEIQRTEQGDSAMYLCASSRPRGLAGIFDTQYFGPGTRLTVL.

V gene TRBV4-1 combines with J gene TRBJ2-7; D is unresolved. The V end was cut by 2 bases, the J end by 0 bases, with 20 bases between. The germline CDR1 and CDR2 sequences are MGHRA and YSYEKL. This CDR3 comprises 18 residues. The CDR3 loop reads CASSQILVSAARSYEQYF. CDR3 coding DNA: TGCGCCAGCAGCCAAATCCTAGTTTCTGCGGCTCGCTCCTACGAGCAGTACTTC.

DNA of the CDR3: TGTGCCAGCAGCCCCACGGGGTCACCCCTCCACTTT. It specifies CASSPTGSPLHF. The rearrangement links TRBV7-8 to TRBJ1-6; D is uncertain. CDR1 and CDR2 from the germline V gene are SGHVS and FQNEAQ. The CDR3 spans 12 residues. V was pared by 5 bases and J by 10 bases, with 9 bases between.

The gene calls are TRBV20-1 and TRBJ2-1, with 14 bases fitting TRBD2. This CDR3 is built from 15 residues. Germline CDR1 and CDR2: DFQATT and SNEGSKA (reference sequence). V was clipped by 3 bases and J by 9 bases; unmatched bases: 7. The CDR3 loop reads CSASATSGGAREQFF. The CDR3 nucleotides read TGCAGTGCTAGTGCGACTAGCGGGGGGGCCCGTGAGCAGTTCTTC.

The genes are TRBV4-1 and TRBJ1-6, with 7 bases matching TRBD1. Germline values: CDR1 MGHRA, CDR2 YSYEKL. This CDR3 has 17 residues. Losses at the gene ends were 0 bases for V and 0 bases for J; bases not matched to a gene: 2. The CDR3 nucleotides are TGCGCCAGCAGCCAAGAGACAGGGAGCTCCTATAATTCACCCCTCCACTTT. Amino acids: CASSQETGSSYNSPLHF.